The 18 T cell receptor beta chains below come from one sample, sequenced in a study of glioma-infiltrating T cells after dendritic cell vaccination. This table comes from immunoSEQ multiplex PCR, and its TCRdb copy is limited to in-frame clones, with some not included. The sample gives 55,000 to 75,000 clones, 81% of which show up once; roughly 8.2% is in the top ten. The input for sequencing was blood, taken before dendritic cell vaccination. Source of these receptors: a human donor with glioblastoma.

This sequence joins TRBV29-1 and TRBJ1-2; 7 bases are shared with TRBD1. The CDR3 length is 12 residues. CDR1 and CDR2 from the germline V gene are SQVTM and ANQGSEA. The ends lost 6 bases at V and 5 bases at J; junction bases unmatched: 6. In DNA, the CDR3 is TGCAGCGTGGCACAGGGGAGTTATGGCTACACCTTC. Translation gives CSVAQGSYGYTF.

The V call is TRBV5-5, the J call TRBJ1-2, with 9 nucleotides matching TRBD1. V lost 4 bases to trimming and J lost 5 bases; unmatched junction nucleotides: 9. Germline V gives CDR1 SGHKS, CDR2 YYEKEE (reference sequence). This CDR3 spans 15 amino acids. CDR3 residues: CASSADRGGGYGYTF. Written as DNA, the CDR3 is TGTGCCAGCAGCGCGGACAGGGGAGGAGGGTATGGCTACACCTTC.

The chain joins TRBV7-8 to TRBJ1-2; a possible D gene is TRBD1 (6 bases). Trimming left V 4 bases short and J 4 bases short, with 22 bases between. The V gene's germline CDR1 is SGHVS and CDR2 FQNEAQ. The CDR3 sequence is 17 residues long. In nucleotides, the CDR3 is TGTGCCAGCAGCTACGCGGAGTGGGGGCAAGGACGCTATGGCTACACCTTC. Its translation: CASSYAEWGQGRYGYTF.

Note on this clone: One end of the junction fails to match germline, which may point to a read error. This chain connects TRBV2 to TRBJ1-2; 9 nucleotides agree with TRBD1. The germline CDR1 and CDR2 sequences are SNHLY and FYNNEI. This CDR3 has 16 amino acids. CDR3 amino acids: CASTEIPGQGNYGYTF. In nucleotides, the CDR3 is TGTGCCAGCACTGAAATCCCGGGACAGGGTAACTATGGCTACACCTTC.

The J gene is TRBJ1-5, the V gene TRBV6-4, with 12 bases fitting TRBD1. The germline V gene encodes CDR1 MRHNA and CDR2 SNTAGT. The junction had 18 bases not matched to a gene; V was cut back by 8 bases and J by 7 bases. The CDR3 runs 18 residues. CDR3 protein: CASWRIGTGGNRKQPQHF. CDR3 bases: TGTGCCAGCTGGCGTATCGGGACAGGGGGCAACAGGAAGCAGCCCCAGCATTTT.

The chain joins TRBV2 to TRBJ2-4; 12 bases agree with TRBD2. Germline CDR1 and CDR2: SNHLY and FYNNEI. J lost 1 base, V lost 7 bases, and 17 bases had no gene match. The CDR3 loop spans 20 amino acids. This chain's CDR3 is CASIKGLAGGPRFAKNIQYF. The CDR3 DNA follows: TGTGCCAGCATTAAAGGTCTAGCGGGGGGGCCGCGGTTCGCCAAAAACATTCAGTACTTC.

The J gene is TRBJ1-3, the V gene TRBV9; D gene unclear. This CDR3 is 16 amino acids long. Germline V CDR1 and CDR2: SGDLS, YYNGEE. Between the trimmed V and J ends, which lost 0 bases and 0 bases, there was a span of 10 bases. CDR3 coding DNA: TGTGCCAGCAGCGTAGGCTCGTCAGACTCTGGAAACACCATATATTTT. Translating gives CASSVGSSDSGNTIYF.

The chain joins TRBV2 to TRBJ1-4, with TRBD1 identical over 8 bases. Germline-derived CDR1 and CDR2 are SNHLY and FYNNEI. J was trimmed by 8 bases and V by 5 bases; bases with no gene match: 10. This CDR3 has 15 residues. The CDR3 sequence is CASSPIRQGQEKLFF. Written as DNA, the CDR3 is TGTGCCAGCAGTCCAATCCGACAGGGGCAGGAAAAACTGTTTTTT.

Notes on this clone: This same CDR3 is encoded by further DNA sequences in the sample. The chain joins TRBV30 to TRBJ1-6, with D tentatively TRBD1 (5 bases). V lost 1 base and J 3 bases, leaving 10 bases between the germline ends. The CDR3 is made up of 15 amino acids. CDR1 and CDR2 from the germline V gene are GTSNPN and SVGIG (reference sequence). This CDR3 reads CAWSGRTRYNSPLHF. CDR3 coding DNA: TGTGCCTGGAGTGGCCGGACACGCTATAATTCACCCCTCCACTTT.

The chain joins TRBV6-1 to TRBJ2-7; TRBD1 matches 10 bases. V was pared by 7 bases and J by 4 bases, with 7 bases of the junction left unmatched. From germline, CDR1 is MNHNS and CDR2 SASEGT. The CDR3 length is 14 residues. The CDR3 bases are TGTGCCAGCACCCCGGGACAGGGGTCGTACGAGCAGTACTTC. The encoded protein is CASTPGQGSYEQYF.

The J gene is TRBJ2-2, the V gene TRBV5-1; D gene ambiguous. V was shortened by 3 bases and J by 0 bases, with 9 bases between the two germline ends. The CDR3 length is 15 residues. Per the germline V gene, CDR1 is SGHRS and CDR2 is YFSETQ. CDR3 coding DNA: TGCGCCAGCAGCTGGGCAGCTACGAACACCGGGGAGCTGTTTTTT. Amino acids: CASSWAATNTGELFF.

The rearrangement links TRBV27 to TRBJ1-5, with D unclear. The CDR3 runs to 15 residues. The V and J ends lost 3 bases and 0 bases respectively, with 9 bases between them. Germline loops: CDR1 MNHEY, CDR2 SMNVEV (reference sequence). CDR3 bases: TGTGCCAGCAGTTTGACAACTTATAGCAATCAGCCCCAGCATTTT. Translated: CASSLTTYSNQPQHF.

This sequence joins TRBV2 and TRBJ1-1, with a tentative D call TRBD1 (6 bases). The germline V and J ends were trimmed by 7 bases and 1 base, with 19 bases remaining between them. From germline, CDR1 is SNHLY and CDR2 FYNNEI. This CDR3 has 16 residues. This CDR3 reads CASTVRRGTPNTEAFF. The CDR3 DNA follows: TGTGCCAGCACTGTAAGAAGGGGGACACCGAACACTGAAGCTTTCTTT.

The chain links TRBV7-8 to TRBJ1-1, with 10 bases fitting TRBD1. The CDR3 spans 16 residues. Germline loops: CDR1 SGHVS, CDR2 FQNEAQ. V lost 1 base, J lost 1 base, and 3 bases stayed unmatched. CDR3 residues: CASSLEGQGRNTEAFF. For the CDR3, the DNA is TGTGCCAGCAGCTTAGAGGGACAGGGGAGGAACACTGAAGCTTTCTTT.

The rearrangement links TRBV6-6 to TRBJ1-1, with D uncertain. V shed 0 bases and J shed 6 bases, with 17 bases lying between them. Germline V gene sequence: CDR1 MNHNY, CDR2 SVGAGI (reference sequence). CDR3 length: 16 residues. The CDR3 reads CASSYSGGFVDAEAFF. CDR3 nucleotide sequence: TGTGCCAGCAGTTACTCGGGAGGGTTCGTGGACGCTGAAGCTTTCTTT.

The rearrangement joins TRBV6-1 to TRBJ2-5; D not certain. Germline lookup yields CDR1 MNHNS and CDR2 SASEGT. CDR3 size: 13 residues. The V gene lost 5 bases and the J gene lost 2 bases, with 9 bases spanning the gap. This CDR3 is CASSKLSQETQYF. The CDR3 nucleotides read TGTGCCAGCAGTAAGCTTTCGCAAGAGACCCAGTACTTC.

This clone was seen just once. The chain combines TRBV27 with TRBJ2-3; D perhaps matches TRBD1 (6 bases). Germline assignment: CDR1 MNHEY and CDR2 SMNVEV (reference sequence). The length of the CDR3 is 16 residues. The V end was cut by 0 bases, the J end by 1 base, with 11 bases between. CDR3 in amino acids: CASSLSIGGGTDTQYF. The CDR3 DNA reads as TGTGCCAGCAGTTTATCGATAGGGGGTGGCACAGATACGCAGTATTTT.

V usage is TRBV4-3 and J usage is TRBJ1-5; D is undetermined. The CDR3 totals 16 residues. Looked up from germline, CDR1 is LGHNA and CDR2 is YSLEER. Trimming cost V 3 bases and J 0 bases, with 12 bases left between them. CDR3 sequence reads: CASSQDVTDSNQPQHF. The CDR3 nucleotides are TGCGCCAGCAGCCAGGATGTAACAGATAGCAATCAGCCCCAGCATTTT.